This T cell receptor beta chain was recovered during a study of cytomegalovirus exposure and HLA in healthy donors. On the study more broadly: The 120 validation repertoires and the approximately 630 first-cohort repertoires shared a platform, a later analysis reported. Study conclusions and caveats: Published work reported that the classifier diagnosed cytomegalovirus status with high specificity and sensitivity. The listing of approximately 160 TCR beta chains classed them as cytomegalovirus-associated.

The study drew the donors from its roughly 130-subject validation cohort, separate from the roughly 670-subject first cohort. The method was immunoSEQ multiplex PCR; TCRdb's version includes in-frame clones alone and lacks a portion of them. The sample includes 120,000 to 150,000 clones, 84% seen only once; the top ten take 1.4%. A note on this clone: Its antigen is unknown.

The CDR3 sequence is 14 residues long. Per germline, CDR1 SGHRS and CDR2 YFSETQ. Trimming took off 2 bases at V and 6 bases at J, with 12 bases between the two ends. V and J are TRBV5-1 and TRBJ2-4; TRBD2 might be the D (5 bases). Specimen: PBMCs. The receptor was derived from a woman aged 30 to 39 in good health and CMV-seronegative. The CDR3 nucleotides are TGCGCCAGCAGCTTTGTCGGAGGTAGAAACATTCAGTACTTC. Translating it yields CASSFVGGRNIQYF.